This T cell receptor (beta chain) was sequenced for a study of a mutant IDH1 vaccine in newly diagnosed glioma. The CDR3 runs 18 residues. V lost 4 bases and J lost 1, with 23 bases in between. Germline V lookup: CDR1 SGDLS, CDR2 YYNGEE. Time point of the sample: week 5, during vaccination. Mutant IDH1 20-mer peptide, at 300 ug, made up each vaccine dose, with topical imiquimod. Assay: immunoSEQ multiplex PCR; the TCRdb copy retains only in-frame clones and omits some. The repertoire holds tens of thousands of clones, with roughly 85% as singletons. Concerning this clone itself: The target antigen is unknown.

The receptor comes from a man in his forties with glioma. The chain couples TRBV9 to TRBJ2-5; tentatively, D is TRBD2 (7 bases). The sample in question was PBMCs, obtained from a glioma patient whose treatment included an IDH1 peptide vaccine. The CDR3 protein is CASSPGRLMGGAQETQYF. The CDR3 region has the DNA TGTGCCAGCAGCCCCGGAAGACTTATGGGGGGGGCCCAAGAGACCCAGTACTTC.